The clone carrying this TCR beta chain was found once. The table came from immunoSEQ multiplex PCR; TCRdb's copy has only in-frame clones and leaves some out. The sample carries over 120,000 clones, around 90% recorded once. This entry is derived from a study of cytomegalovirus exposure and HLA in healthy donors. Germline trimming cut 4 bases from V and 0 bases from J; bases unmatched to any gene: 13. Germline V CDR1 and CDR2: MDHEN, SYDVKM. The CDR3 is 18 amino acids. This rearrangement joins TRBV28 to TRBJ1-1, with 8 bases lining up with TRBD1. This clonotype was sampled from a woman aged 25-40 years in good health and CMV-seropositive. The sample comprised PBMCs. As DNA, the CDR3 is TGTGCCAGCAGTTCCAAGACAGGGGTCCTGACCTTGAACACTGAAGCTTTCTTT. As protein: CASSSKTGVLTLNTEAFF.